The 25 T cell receptor beta chains reported below all come from one sample, sequenced in a study of T cell clones after liver transplantation. Generated by immunoSEQ multiplex PCR, the TCRdb table keeps only in-frame clones and is missing some. The data show 95,000 to 130,000 clones, just over 90% seen once. The sequences come from CD4+ T cells from blood, collected 12 months after liver transplant. The receptors derive from a human patient who received a liver transplant. The T cells may come from the graft donor.

The chain employs TRBV9 and TRBJ2-7, with D possibly matching TRBD2 (5 bases). The CDR3 spans 15 residues. The germline gives CDR1 SGDLS, CDR2 YYNGEE. V was pared by 0 bases and J by 7 bases, with 17 bases between. The CDR3 protein is CASSVEPEARREQYF. For the CDR3, the DNA is TGTGCCAGCAGCGTAGAACCCGAGGCGAGGAGGGAGCAGTACTTC.

This clone has a handful of counts. The genes are TRBV10-2 and TRBJ2-7, with 7 bases matching TRBD2. V gave up 8 bases and J gave up 7 bases; unmatched junction bases: 11. This CDR3 is 13 amino acids long. Germline loops: CDR1 WSHSY, CDR2 SAAADI. The DNA for the CDR3 is TGCGCCAGCCGGGACGGGGGGAAGAGGGAGCAGTACTTC. Protein: CASRDGGKREQYF.

The chain is built from TRBV30 and TRBJ1-2; D perhaps matches TRBD1 (6 bases). The germline V gene encodes CDR1 GTSNPN and CDR2 SVGIG (reference sequence). The germline V and J ends were trimmed by 4 bases and 4 bases, with 13 bases remaining between them. The CDR3 has 13 amino acids. The CDR3 spells CAWTGAQGYGYTF. CDR3 nucleotide sequence: TGTGCCTGGACAGGGGCGCAGGGCTATGGCTACACCTTC.

The genes are TRBV30 and TRBJ1-2; D is undetermined. The CDR3 has 14 amino acids. CDR1 and CDR2 (germline): GTSNPN, SVGIG (reference sequence). The V gene lost 4 bases and the J gene lost 0 bases, with 12 bases spanning the gap. The CDR3 loop is CAWNSKSSNYGYTF. As DNA, the CDR3 is TGTGCCTGGAACTCAAAGAGTTCTAACTATGGCTACACCTTC.

The chain uses TRBV6-5 and TRBJ1-4; 11 bases agree with TRBD1. V lost 6 bases to trimming and J lost 8 bases; unmatched junction nucleotides: 8. CDR1 is MNHEY, CDR2 SVGAGI, per germline. The CDR3 contains 15 residues. DNA of the CDR3: TGTGCCAGCAGGTCCCGGACAGGGGGCAGGGAAAAACTGTTTTTT. It encodes CASRSRTGGREKLFF.

The gene calls are TRBV7-9 and TRBJ1-1, with D maybe TRBD1 (5 bases). The germline V gene encodes CDR1 SEHNR and CDR2 FQNEAQ (reference sequence). Deletions cut 1 base from V and 0 bases from J, with 9 bases between. The CDR3 extends over 15 amino acids. The CDR3 DNA reads TGTGCCAGCAGCTTAGGGGAGGGGATGAACACTGAAGCTTTCTTT. Its translation: CASSLGEGMNTEAFF.

This clone rates as medium-sized. J is TRBJ1-5 and V is TRBV19, with TRBD1 as a possible D gene (6 bases). The V and J ends lost 3 bases and 3 bases respectively, with 15 bases between them. This CDR3 comprises 16 residues. Germline V gene lookup returns CDR1 LNHDA and CDR2 SQIVND (reference sequence). The CDR3: CASSIRRGDTNQPQHF. The DNA of the CDR3 is TGTGCCAGTAGTATTAGGAGGGGGGATACCAATCAGCCCCAGCATTTT.

The chain joins TRBV7-8 to TRBJ1-2, with 7 nucleotides matching TRBD1. V shed 5 bases, J shed 1 base, and the junction held 13 bases outside the gene matches. The V gene's germline CDR1 is SGHVS and CDR2 FQNEAQ. This CDR3 is 17 amino acids long. The CDR3 loop is CASSRDSLPQNNYGYTF. CDR3 nucleotide sequence: TGTGCCAGCAGCCGGGACAGCCTCCCCCAGAATAACTATGGCTACACCTTC.

The chain combines TRBV4-2 with TRBJ1-5; D gene ambiguous. Per germline, CDR1 LGHNA and CDR2 YNFKEQ. The CDR3 loop spans 16 amino acids. Trimming cost V 2 bases and J 3 bases, with 14 bases left between them. Here the CDR3 DNA reads TGTGCCAGCAGCCAAATAGACGCCAGGTTCAATCAGCCCCAGCATTTT. As protein: CASSQIDARFNQPQHF.

This chain connects TRBV5-8 to TRBJ2-5; 11 positions agree with TRBD2. This CDR3 is built from 20 residues. V was clipped by 0 bases and J by 1 base; unmatched bases: 14. The germline gives CDR1 SGHTS, CDR2 YDEGEE. The CDR3 nucleotides read TGTGCCAGCAGCTTGGTGTGGGCTAGCGGGAGGCATTCGACCCAAGAGACCCAGTACTTC. It codes for CASSLVWASGRHSTQETQYF. The variable domain in full, completed from reference TRBV5-8 and TRBJ2-5, reads EAGVTQSPTHLIKTRGQQATLRCSPISGHTSVYWYQQALGLGLQFLLWYDEGEERNRGNFPPRFSGRQFPNYSSELNVNALELEDSALYLCASSLVWASGRHSTQETQYFGPGTRLLVL.

The chain joins TRBV27 to TRBJ2-7; 9 bases match TRBD2. Looked up from germline, CDR1 is MNHEY and CDR2 is SMNVEV (reference sequence). The CDR3 runs to 17 residues. The ends lost 0 bases at V and 2 bases at J; junction bases unmatched: 8. CDR3 in amino acids: CASSLSRLAAITYEQYF. The CDR3 coding sequence is TGTGCCAGCAGTTTATCCAGACTAGCGGCTATTACCTACGAGCAGTACTTC.

This sequence joins TRBV4-3 and TRBJ2-4; unclear D gene. The V and J ends lost 0 bases and 0 bases respectively, with 21 bases between them. The CDR3 is made up of 20 amino acids. CDR1 and CDR2 (germline): LGHNA, YSLEER. Written as DNA, the CDR3 is TGCGCCAGCAGCCAAGATCCGGGCACGGTTGGCCAACTAGCCAAAAACATTCAGTACTTC. Protein product: CASSQDPGTVGQLAKNIQYF.

V is TRBV28 and J is TRBJ2-5; D unclear. The germline gives CDR1 MDHEN, CDR2 SYDVKM. V gave up 5 bases and J gave up 4 bases, with 5 bases separating them. The CDR3 is made up of 11 amino acids. CDR3 amino acids: CASSPRETQYF. CDR3 bases: TGTGCCAGCAGTCCCCGAGAGACCCAGTACTTC.

The chain joins TRBV6-1 to TRBJ2-1, with 10 positions matching TRBD2. The CDR3 length is 15 residues. The germline V gene has CDR1 MNHNS and CDR2 SASEGT. Germline trimming cut 5 bases from V and 4 bases from J; bases unmatched to any gene: 5. The CDR3 loop reads CASSIQREGYNEQFF. Here the CDR3 DNA reads TGTGCCAGCAGTATTCAGCGGGAGGGATACAATGAGCAGTTCTTC.

The V and J genes are TRBV19 and TRBJ2-1; no reliable D call. This CDR3 region has 12 residues. CDR1 and CDR2 from the germline V gene are LNHDA and SQIVND (reference sequence). V was pared by 5 bases and J by 9 bases, with 11 bases between. The CDR3 region is CASSSEIGEQFF. The CDR3 nucleotides read TGTGCCAGTAGTTCAGAGATCGGTGAGCAGTTCTTC.

The rearrangement joins TRBV25-1 to TRBJ2-2, with D perhaps matching TRBD2 (6 bases). There are 15 residues in the CDR3. Germline loops: CDR1 MGHDK, CDR2 SYGVNS. With 2 bases removed from V and 6 bases from J, the gap between germline ends came to 13 bases. The CDR3 loop reads CASSEPGWGAGELFF. The CDR3 DNA is TGTGCCAGCAGTGAACCGGGTTGGGGGGCCGGGGAGCTGTTTTTT.

This chain links TRBV4-3 with TRBJ2-2, with unresolved D. Germline V gene data show CDR1 as LGHNA and CDR2 as YSLEER. The CDR3 is made up of 14 amino acids. V dropped 0 bases and J dropped 2 bases, with 4 bases sitting between them. The CDR3 DNA reads TGCGCCAGCAGCCAAGATGAAAACACCGGGGAGCTGTTTTTT. Residues: CASSQDENTGELFF.

The V gene is TRBV11-2, the J gene TRBJ2-2; D is unresolved. Germline V gives CDR1 SGHAT, CDR2 FQNNGV. Trimming removed 1 base at V and 6 bases at J, with 12 bases between. The CDR3 spans 15 residues. The CDR3 DNA sequence: TGTGCCAGCAGCTTAGCAAGGCTAGACCCCGGGGAGCTGTTTTTT. Protein sequence: CASSLARLDPGELFF.

The rearrangement uses TRBV5-4 and TRBJ2-5, with TRBD2 matching 9 bases. The V gene end was trimmed by 4 bases and the J gene end by 5 bases; junction bases not matched to a gene: 9. Per the germline V gene, CDR1 is SGHNT and CDR2 is YYREEE (reference sequence). The CDR3 length is 15 residues. This CDR3 is CASSPRAGGWETQYF. In DNA, the CDR3 is TGTGCCAGCAGCCCCAGAGCGGGAGGTTGGGAGACCCAGTACTTC. The full variable domain, rest sourced from reference TRBV5-4 and TRBJ2-5, is ETGVTQSPTHLIKTRGQQVTLRCSSQSGHNTVSWYQQALGQGPQFIFQYYREEENGRGNFPPRFSGLQFPNYSSELNVNALELDDSALYLCASSPRAGGWETQYFGPGTRLLVL.

Note on this clone: Other DNA sequences in this sample translate to the same CDR3. CDR3 coding DNA: TGTGCCAGCAGCTTAGTAGGGGACGGCTACACCTTC. It yields the protein CASSLVGDGYTF. V and J are TRBV7-8 and TRBJ1-2; D is possibly TRBD1 (5 bases). The ends were cut back, 1 base at V and 8 bases at J, with 8 bases in the middle. The CDR3 is made up of 12 amino acids. Germline loops: CDR1 SGHVS, CDR2 FQNEAQ. The full variable domain, with the rest looked up from reference TRBV7-8 and TRBJ1-2, is GAGVSQSPRYKVAKRGQDVALRCDPISGHVSLFWYQQALGQGPEFLTYFQNEAQLDKSGLPSDRFFAERPEGSVSTLKIQRTQQEDSAVYLCASSLVGDGYTFGSGTRLTVV.

In this sample, this clone turned up a few times. This rearrangement joins TRBV7-6 to TRBJ2-1; D is possibly TRBD1 (5 bases). Trimming cost V 5 bases and J 5 bases, with 16 bases left between them. CDR1 and CDR2 (germline): SGHVS, FNYEAQ. The CDR3 has 15 residues. Here the CDR3 reads CASSTLPDSHNEQFF. CDR3 nucleotides: TGTGCCAGCAGCACTCTCCCCGACAGCCACAATGAGCAGTTCTTC.

V gene TRBV10-1 combines with J gene TRBJ2-3; 14 bases are a match to TRBD2. V lost 6 bases and J lost 3; bases outside the gene matches: 2. From germline, CDR1 is WNHNN and CDR2 SYGVQD (reference sequence). This CDR3 has 15 amino acids. CDR3 sequence (DNA): TGCGCCAGCAGCGGGACTAGCGGGAGTACAGATACGCAGTATTTT. It encodes CASSGTSGSTDTQYF.

This clone is a singleton in its sample. The gene calls are TRBV27 and TRBJ2-3; a weak D match, TRBD2 (6 bases). The CDR3 totals 13 residues. Germline V lookup: CDR1 MNHEY, CDR2 SMNVEV (reference sequence). Trimming took off 5 bases at V and 14 bases at J, with 20 bases between the two ends. CDR3 sequence: CASSPQGLSHRYF. CDR3 sequence (DNA): TGTGCCAGCAGTCCTCAGGGACTTAGCCACCGGTATTTT.

The V gene is TRBV19, the J gene TRBJ2-7, with 7 bases matching TRBD1. The CDR3 extends over 13 amino acids. After removal of 3 bases from V and 2 bases from J, the junction contained 1 base not matched to a gene. Germline-derived CDR1 and CDR2 are LNHDA and SQIVND (reference sequence). The CDR3 reads CASSMDRPYEQYF. The CDR3 DNA reads TGTGCCAGTAGTATGGACAGGCCCTACGAGCAGTACTTC.

The chain has TRBV4-1 and TRBJ2-1, with 9 bases that match TRBD1. CDR1 MGHRA and CDR2 YSYEKL come from the germline V gene. With 3 bases clipped from V and 9 bases from J, the junction kept 21 bases outside the gene matches. This CDR3 has 19 amino acids. DNA of the CDR3: TGCGCCAGCAGCCAGACTTCCCTCAGCGGACAGGGGCCGGCAGGTGAGCAGTTCTTC. Translating gives CASSQTSLSGQGPAGEQFF.